These T cell receptor beta chains were read from a single sample in a study of blood T cells in healthy people across ages. TCRdb ran MiXCR on the 5' RACE reads and lists one entry per CDR3 protein. The table has hundreds of thousands of distinct CDR3 sequences, under 25% seen once. Specimen: blood. The receptors shown here come from an older man in good health. CDR3s include the opening cysteine and the closing phenylalanine or tryptophan.

V gene,CDR3 length,CDR3 protein
TRBV10-3,13,CAITPGQGETQYF
TRBV5-1,17,CASTQGRRLAVTDTQYF
TRBV7-6,20,CASSLGGLGFASGDYYEQYF
TRBV18,18,CASSPPKSGTGVTDTQYF
TRBV14,15,CASSQRSGGLETQYF
TRBV25-1,15,CASRTSGTFVHEQFF
TRBV20-1,15,CSAGTSGRAKETQYF
TRBV20-1,15,CSARAGESSYNEQFF
TRBV18,15,CASSLAGQGANTQYF
TRBV2,13,CATMRTGQETQYF
TRBV20-1,12,CSASRGGETQYF
TRBV5-1,14,CASSPRTGEDTQYF
TRBV13,14,CASPSPERYYGYTF
TRBV5-1,16,CASSLMGGGTNEKLFF
TRBV10-3,13,CAISDSGNYGYTF
TRBV7-9,20,CASGPALRAGGSLSHNEQFF
TRBV25-1,15,CASSESRVQNYGYTF
TRBV10-3,12,CAISDSPGEQYF
TRBV7-8,16,CASSLTTGVGANVLTF
TRBV29-1,12,CSVSPGRGEAFF
TRBV7-9,18,CASSRMTTGVGSGNTIYF
TRBV27,14,CASSADGSSYEQYF
TRBV6-1,17,CASSEAPAGGNSYEQYF
TRBV5-5,14,CASSLPVVQETQYF
TRBV3-1,13,CASSPIGAYEQYF
TRBV15,15,CAASRDLEAQETQYF
TRBV3-1,13,CASASGSYNEQFF
TRBV7-2,15,CASSPFRGPQETQYF
TRBV2,15,CANSEKGLAGETQYF
TRBV15,13,CATSSRWDYEQYF
TRBV5-5,15,CASSSWTGNQETQYF
TRBV20-1,14,CSADGPSGGYEQYF
TRBV6-1,15,CASSEARTGGREQYF
TRBV20-1,15,CSALLTSGSGFEQFF
TRBV2,15,CASSEALVFASPLHF
TRBV27,13,CASSFIGGQPQHF
TRBV5-1,14,CASSSGVSYNEQFF
TRBV6-2/TRBV6-3,17,CASRGLAGGRTSYEQYF
TRBV12-3/TRBV12-4,16,CASSFSGSGIVAPLHF
TRBV6-1,14,CASSDINRNTEAFF
TRBV10-3,17,CAISESSAGAALGELFF
TRBV20-1,14,CSASPGTNTGELFF
TRBV7-9,18,CASSSLTASSSGANVLTF
TRBV14,15,CASSQATGRETEAFF
TRBV7-7,13,CASSPMVGTEAFF
TRBV5-5,15,CASSPLGRAKNIQYF
TRBV29-1,14,CSVGRGTRGNEQFF
TRBV18,13,CASSPWGQDSYTF
TRBV20-1,14,CSALQGAGQETQYF
TRBV5-5,15,CASNSETGDHYGYTF
TRBV29-1,20,CSVEDPPGTSGRMGSYEQYF
TRBV12-3/TRBV12-4,14,CASSGLAGADTQYF
TRBV20-1,11,CSATGGGEQYF
TRBV15,15,CATSRDLDSFYEQYF
TRBV25-1,15,CASSEGVPSTSEQYF